This T cell receptor (beta chain) comes out of a study of cytomegalovirus exposure and HLA in healthy donors. Whole-study results and caveats: More clonal expansion characterized HLA-associated TCR beta chains than equally common others in a later analysis. Evidence from a later analysis indicated that most CMV-associated TCR beta chains looked HLA-restricted.

Turning to this clone: The antigen is undetermined.

Trimming shortened V by 5 bases and J by 7 bases, and 13 bases separated the two germline ends. The CDR3 has 14 residues. Germline V lookup: CDR1 SGDLS, CDR2 YYNGEE. With 60 Vbeta and 13 Jbeta primers, the PCR was carried out. As originally analysed: In a later analysis, around 10 million of tens of millions of unique beta chains occurred in at least two donors. Only in-frame clones appear in the TCRdb table, and some are missing; sequencing was by immunoSEQ multiplex PCR. From that table come the V and J calls and clone size; the DNA was used to work out D and trimming. Among roughly 200,000 clones, 79% were seen once, and the ten largest hold 0.69%.

V gene TRBV9 combines with J gene TRBJ1-6; a possible D gene is TRBD1 (5 bases). Material: PBMCs. The source of this sequence is a woman aged 40 to 49 in good health and CMV-seronegative. This CDR3 is CASSVREGNSPLHF. DNA of the CDR3: TGTGCCAGCAGTGTGAGGGAGGGGAATTCACCCCTCCACTTT.